These 32 T cell receptor beta chains share one sample of origin, sequenced in a study of long-term antiretroviral therapy in people with HIV. With survey level as its setting, the immunoSEQ assay was v3.0. The assay was immunoSEQ multiplex PCR, and TCRdb's table has in-frame clones only and misses some. The sample lists some 16,000 clones; 70% to 85% were seen once. This specimen was unsorted PBMCs, taken 2.1 years after starting antiretroviral therapy. The receptors come from a man aged 40-55 years with HIV.

This chain links TRBV7-2 with TRBJ1-1; D may be TRBD1 (6 bases). This CDR3 has 16 amino acids. Germline V gene lookup returns CDR1 SGHTA and CDR2 FQGNSA. V was trimmed by 1 base and J by 5 bases, leaving 17 bases between them. CDR3 sequence: CASSLGARGWGTEAFF. CDR3 nucleotides: TGTGCCAGCAGCTTAGGGGCCAGGGGCTGGGGGACTGAAGCTTTCTTT.

This clone was counted only a few times. The chain recombines TRBV6-6 with TRBJ2-7; D might be TRBD1 or TRBD2, each matching 5 bases. CDR1 is MNHNY and CDR2 is SVGAGI in the germline V gene (reference sequence). V was shortened by 5 bases and J by 5 bases, with 16 bases between the two germline ends. CDR3 length equals 14 residues. The CDR3 bases are TGTGCCAGCAGTCACCCTGGGACGGCAAACGAGCAGTACTTC. This translates into CASSHPGTANEQYF.

The gene calls are TRBV7-9 and TRBJ1-4, with 10 positions matching TRBD1. The CDR3 sequence is 17 residues long. The V gene end was trimmed by 5 bases and the J gene end by 3 bases; junction bases not matched to a gene: 9. The germline CDR1 and CDR2 sequences are SEHNR and FQNEAQ (reference sequence). The DNA for the CDR3 is TGTGCCAGCAGCACATGGACAGGGGGTTCAGCTAATGAAAAACTGTTTTTT. As protein: CASSTWTGGSANEKLFF.

The CDR3 spells CASSYSTANEQYF. Written as DNA, the CDR3 is TGTGCCAGCAGTTACTCTACCGCGAACGAGCAGTACTTC. The V gene is TRBV6-5, the J gene TRBJ2-7; unclear D gene. Trimming stripped 0 bases from V and 5 bases from J, with 8 bases between. The CDR3 is made up of 13 amino acids. The V gene's germline CDR1 is MNHEY and CDR2 SVGAGI.

The rearrangement joins TRBV5-1 to TRBJ2-7, with 9 bases that match TRBD1. From germline, CDR1 is SGHRS and CDR2 YFSETQ. CDR3 length equals 15 residues. V lost 7 bases, J lost 2 bases, and 10 bases stayed unmatched. CDR3 coding DNA: TGCGCCAGCTTCCAGGAGGACAGGGGTCCCTACGAGCAGTACTTC. The encoded protein is CASFQEDRGPYEQYF. The variable domain in full, with the rest retrieved from reference TRBV5-1 and TRBJ2-7, is KAGVTQTPRYLIKTRGQQVTLSCSPISGHRSVSWYQQTPGQGLQFLFEYFSETQRNKGNFPGRFSGRQFSNSRSEMNVSTLELGDSALYLCASFQEDRGPYEQYFGPGTRLTVT.

For the CDR3, the DNA is TGTGCCAGCACCTCTTGGGGGGACCACACCGGGGAGCTGTTTTTT. Residues: CASTSWGDHTGELFF. The V and J genes are TRBV6-6 and TRBJ2-2; D perhaps matches TRBD2 (6 bases). The CDR3 contains 15 residues. Germline CDR1 MNHNY, CDR2 SVGAGI (reference sequence). V dropped 7 bases and J dropped 3 bases, with 15 bases sitting between them.

The chain joins TRBV7-8 to TRBJ1-6; TRBD1 is a possible D gene (5 bases). The V end was cut by 5 bases, the J end by 8 bases, with 16 bases between. The CDR3 is 15 residues long. CDR1 is SGHVS and CDR2 is FQNEAQ in the germline V gene. CDR3 in DNA: TGTGCCAGCAGCACGGGACTTCCTGGGGATTCACCCCTCCACTTT. It translates to CASSTGLPGDSPLHF. Complete variable domain (other parts from reference TRBV7-8 and TRBJ1-6): GAGVSQSPRYKVAKRGQDVALRCDPISGHVSLFWYQQALGQGPEFLTYFQNEAQLDKSGLPSDRFFAERPEGSVSTLKIQRTQQEDSAVYLCASSTGLPGDSPLHFGNGTRLTVT.

The CDR3 nucleotides read TGCAGCGTTGTCGGCGTGGGGACAACCTCGAACACTGAAGCTTTCTTT. It encodes CSVVGVGTTSNTEAFF. V usage is TRBV29-1 and J usage is TRBJ1-1; the D gene is possibly TRBD1 (6 bases). This CDR3 contains 16 residues. CDR1 is SQVTM, CDR2 ANQGSEA, per germline. The V gene lost 4 bases and the J gene lost 1 base, with 19 bases spanning the gap. Full variable domain (outside the CDR3, taken from reference TRBV29-1 and TRBJ1-1): SAVISQKPSRDICQRGTSLTIQCQVDSQVTMMFWYRQQPGQSLTLIATANQGSEATYESGFVIDKFPISRPNLTFSTLTVSNMSPEDSSIYLCSVVGVGTTSNTEAFFGQGTRLTVV.

The chain employs TRBV9 and TRBJ1-4; 7 bases agree with TRBD1. There are 14 residues in the CDR3. The germline V gene has CDR1 SGDLS and CDR2 YYNGEE. Losses at the gene ends were 3 bases for V and 5 bases for J; bases not matched to a gene: 4. The CDR3 region is CASSADRENEKLFF. CDR3 DNA sequence: TGTGCCAGCAGCGCCGACAGGGAAAATGAAAAACTGTTTTTT. Combining the CDR3 with reference TRBV9 and TRBJ1-4 gives the whole variable domain DSGVTQTPKHLITATGQRVTLRCSPRSGDLSVYWYQQSLDQGLQFLIQYYNGEERAKGNILERFSAQQFPDLHSELNLSSLELGDSALYFCASSADRENEKLFFGSGTQLSVL.

The chain has TRBV10-2 and TRBJ1-5, with a tentative D call TRBD1 (5 bases). The germline CDR1 and CDR2 sequences are WSHSY and SAAADI. This CDR3 comprises 18 residues. V gave up 6 bases and J gave up 4 bases, with 25 bases separating them. The CDR3 reads CASSLVGGGPVTNQPQHF. As DNA, the CDR3 is TGCGCCAGCAGCCTGGTCGGCGGGGGACCCGTTACTAATCAGCCCCAGCATTTT.

This chain links TRBV5-6 with TRBJ1-6; no clear D gene. With 4 bases removed from V and 6 bases from J, the gap between germline ends came to 11 bases. The CDR3 sequence is 14 residues long. CDR1 is SGHDT and CDR2 is YYEEEE in the germline V gene. CDR3: CASSLPQLNSPLHF. The CDR3 DNA reads as TGTGCCAGCAGCCTCCCACAGCTTAATTCACCCCTCCACTTT.

The genes are TRBV9 and TRBJ2-1; TRBD2 matches 7 bases. V lost 4 bases and J lost 5; bases outside the gene matches: 9. Germline CDR1 and CDR2: SGDLS and YYNGEE. This CDR3 comprises 15 residues. Written as DNA, the CDR3 is TGTGCCAGCAGCCCCGGGCTAGCGGCTAACAATGAGCAGTTCTTC. This codes for CASSPGLAANNEQFF.

The chain links TRBV4-1 to TRBJ2-5, with a possible D match to TRBD1 (6 bases). This CDR3 has 14 residues. Germline V gene data show CDR1 as MGHRA and CDR2 as YSYEKL. V was clipped by 1 base and J by 5 bases, with 11 bases between them. CDR3 coding DNA: TGCGCCAGCAGCCAAGGGCGGACAGCCGAGACCCAGTACTTC. It encodes CASSQGRTAETQYF.

The genes are TRBV19 and TRBJ1-5, with TRBD1 matching 8 bases. This CDR3 region has 16 residues. With 4 bases clipped from V and 3 bases from J, the junction kept 8 bases outside the gene matches. From germline, CDR1 is LNHDA and CDR2 SQIVND (reference sequence). The CDR3 sequence: CASSRRDRPTNQPQHF. In DNA form, the CDR3 reads TGTGCCAGTAGTAGAAGGGACAGGCCTACCAATCAGCCCCAGCATTTT.

The chain is built from TRBV4-1 and TRBJ1-2; no clear D. V shed 1 base and J shed 5 bases, with 11 bases lying between them. The CDR3 covers 14 residues. Germline CDR1 reads MGHRA; CDR2 reads YSYEKL. The CDR3 DNA follows: TGCGCCAGCAGCCAAGCGGCGGCGGGGTATGGCTACACCTTC. Amino acids: CASSQAAAGYGYTF.

The chain joins TRBV5-6 to TRBJ1-2; unclear D gene. V gave up 4 bases and J gave up 1 base, with 14 bases separating them. The V gene's germline CDR1 is SGHDT and CDR2 YYEEEE. The CDR3 has 15 amino acids. DNA for the CDR3: TGTGCCAGCAGCGGGGTGGAGGTGGGTAACTATGGCTACACCTTC. Translation gives CASSGVEVGNYGYTF.

V gene TRBV7-9 combines with J gene TRBJ1-5, with a possible D match to TRBD1 (6 bases). Deletions cut 5 bases from V and 0 bases from J, with 11 bases between. This CDR3 comprises 15 residues. Germline V lookup: CDR1 SEHNR, CDR2 FQNEAQ (reference sequence). As DNA, the CDR3 is TGTGCCAGCAGCCAACAGGGAAATAGCAATCAGCCCCAGCATTTT. This gives the protein CASSQQGNSNQPQHF.

V is TRBV10-3 and J is TRBJ1-6; D not resolved. Looked up from germline, CDR1 is ENHRY and CDR2 is SYGVKD. The CDR3 extends over 15 amino acids. Trimming took 1 base from V and 9 from J, leaving 13 bases between them. CDR3 sequence: CAISELDGSTSPLHF. DNA of the CDR3: TGTGCCATCAGTGAGTTGGACGGGTCCACTTCACCCCTCCACTTT.

The chain recombines TRBV6-6 with TRBJ1-1, with a possible D match to TRBD1 (5 bases). Germline V gene data show CDR1 as MNHNY and CDR2 as SVGAGI (reference sequence). The CDR3 totals 14 residues. Between the trimmed V and J ends, which lost 6 bases and 4 bases, there was a span of 15 bases. CDR3 DNA sequence: TGTGCCAGCAGCCCCGCAGGGATTCTCACTGAAGCTTTCTTT. It is translated as CASSPAGILTEAFF.

The rearrangement uses TRBV10-3 and TRBJ2-7, with TRBD2 matching 9 bases. Germline CDR1 ENHRY, CDR2 SYGVKD. This CDR3 is built from 23 residues. V trimming: 0 bases; J trimming: 5 bases; junction bases outside the gene matches: 29. CDR3 in amino acids: CAISESGSGRGLAGRWFLHEQYF. The CDR3 bases are TGTGCCATCAGTGAGTCTGGATCAGGCAGGGGTCTAGCGGGGAGATGGTTCCTACACGAGCAGTACTTC.

V and J are TRBV9 and TRBJ1-1; 8 bases agree with TRBD1. The CDR3 runs to 18 residues. V shed 3 bases, J shed 2 bases, and the junction held 15 bases outside the gene matches. From germline, CDR1 is SGDLS and CDR2 YYNGEE. As DNA, the CDR3 is TGTGCCAGCAGCGATTTCCCAGGGGGTGGACAGGGTAACACTGAAGCTTTCTTT. Its translation is CASSDFPGGGQGNTEAFF.

This chain links TRBV19 with TRBJ1-6; D gene ambiguous. This CDR3 has 14 residues. Germline V gene data show CDR1 as LNHDA and CDR2 as SQIVND (reference sequence). V lost 2 bases to trimming and J lost 6 bases, with 8 bases between them. The CDR3 is CASSIPVLNSPLHF. The CDR3, as DNA: TGTGCCAGTAGTATACCGGTCCTTAATTCACCCCTCCACTTT.

The chain is built from TRBV5-1 and TRBJ1-1; a weak D match, TRBD1 (6 bases). This CDR3 comprises 14 residues. Deletions cut 4 bases from V and 0 bases from J, with 10 bases between. CDR1 and CDR2 from the germline V gene are SGHRS and YFSETQ. In DNA, the CDR3 is TGCGCCAGCAGCCGCGGACAGTTGAACACTGAAGCTTTCTTT. Encoded protein: CASSRGQLNTEAFF.

This clone was seen a few times. CDR3 nucleotide sequence: TGTGCCAGCAGAGCAGGTAGCTCCTACGAGCAGTACTTC. It specifies CASRAGSSYEQYF. The genes are TRBV4-2 and TRBJ2-7; D not certain. This CDR3 comprises 13 residues. With 6 bases removed from V and 0 bases from J, the gap between germline ends came to 9 bases. Germline V CDR1 and CDR2: LGHNA, YNFKEQ.

The CDR3 protein is CASSPVQRGGSNEQFF. DNA for the CDR3: TGTGCCAGCAGTCCCGTCCAGCGGGGGGGCAGCAATGAGCAGTTCTTC. The rearrangement joins TRBV7-9 to TRBJ2-1, with 10 nucleotides matching TRBD2. After removal of 6 bases from V and 6 bases from J, the junction contained 11 bases not matched to a gene. The CDR3 is 16 amino acids. Germline CDR1 and CDR2: SEHNR and FQNEAQ (reference sequence).

The V call is TRBV5-1, the J call TRBJ2-2; possibly TRBD1 or TRBD2 for D (6 bases each). This CDR3 is 16 amino acids long. The V and J ends lost 4 bases and 5 bases respectively, with 18 bases between them. From germline, CDR1 is SGHRS and CDR2 YFSETQ. The CDR3 protein is CASSPLGGAPTGELFF. The CDR3 nucleotides read TGCGCCAGCAGCCCGTTGGGGGGCGCACCTACCGGGGAGCTGTTTTTT.

The V gene is TRBV27, the J gene TRBJ2-6; 7 nucleotides match TRBD1. V dropped 3 bases and J dropped 0; count of bases not matched to a gene: 5. From germline, CDR1 is MNHEY and CDR2 SMNVEV (reference sequence). This CDR3 has 17 residues. The CDR3 nucleotides are TGTGCCAGCAGTTTTTGGGACAGCCTCTCTGGGGCCAACGTCCTGACTTTC. As protein: CASSFWDSLSGANVLTF.

The rearrangement links TRBV29-1 to TRBJ2-1, with 9 bases fitting TRBD1. The CDR3 extends over 16 amino acids. CDR1 and CDR2 (germline): SQVTM, ANQGSEA. Germline trimming cut 7 bases from V and 0 bases from J; bases unmatched to any gene: 10. Written as DNA, the CDR3 is TGCAGCGCACCGGGACAGGGATATAGCTCCTACAATGAGCAGTTCTTC. It codes for CSAPGQGYSSYNEQFF.

The V gene is TRBV7-2, the J gene TRBJ2-5; D unclear. Germline V lookup: CDR1 SGHTA, CDR2 FQGNSA. The CDR3 has 13 amino acids. V lost 6 bases and J 2 bases, leaving 10 bases between the germline ends. The CDR3 region is CASSVSVQETQYF. CDR3 in DNA: TGTGCCAGCAGTGTAAGCGTTCAAGAGACCCAGTACTTC.

This clone was detected only a few times. The gene calls are TRBV4-2 and TRBJ2-1; tentatively, D is TRBD1 or TRBD2 (6 bases each). V gave up 0 bases and J gave up 0 bases, with 15 bases separating them. The CDR3 is made up of 18 amino acids. Germline lookup yields CDR1 LGHNA and CDR2 YNFKEQ. The CDR3 sequence is CASSQDRGGRGSYNEQFF. As DNA, the CDR3 is TGTGCCAGCAGCCAAGATCGAGGGGGGCGGGGCTCCTACAATGAGCAGTTCTTC.

This chain uses TRBV6-5 with TRBJ1-1; perhaps TRBD1 as D (5 bases). V lost 5 bases and J lost 4, with 17 bases in between. Germline assignment: CDR1 MNHEY and CDR2 SVGAGI. The CDR3 contains 15 residues. For the CDR3, the DNA is TGTGCCAGCAGTGCCAACGGCCGGGGGACCACTGAAGCTTTCTTT. This gives the protein CASSANGRGTTEAFF.

The V and J genes are TRBV7-9 and TRBJ2-2; 8 bases align to TRBD1. The germline CDR1 and CDR2 sequences are SEHNR and FQNEAQ (reference sequence). This CDR3 has 14 residues. Germline trimming cut 5 bases from V and 5 bases from J; bases unmatched to any gene: 4. The CDR3 protein is CASSIWTGTGELFF. DNA of the CDR3: TGTGCCAGCAGCATATGGACAGGGACCGGGGAGCTGTTTTTT.